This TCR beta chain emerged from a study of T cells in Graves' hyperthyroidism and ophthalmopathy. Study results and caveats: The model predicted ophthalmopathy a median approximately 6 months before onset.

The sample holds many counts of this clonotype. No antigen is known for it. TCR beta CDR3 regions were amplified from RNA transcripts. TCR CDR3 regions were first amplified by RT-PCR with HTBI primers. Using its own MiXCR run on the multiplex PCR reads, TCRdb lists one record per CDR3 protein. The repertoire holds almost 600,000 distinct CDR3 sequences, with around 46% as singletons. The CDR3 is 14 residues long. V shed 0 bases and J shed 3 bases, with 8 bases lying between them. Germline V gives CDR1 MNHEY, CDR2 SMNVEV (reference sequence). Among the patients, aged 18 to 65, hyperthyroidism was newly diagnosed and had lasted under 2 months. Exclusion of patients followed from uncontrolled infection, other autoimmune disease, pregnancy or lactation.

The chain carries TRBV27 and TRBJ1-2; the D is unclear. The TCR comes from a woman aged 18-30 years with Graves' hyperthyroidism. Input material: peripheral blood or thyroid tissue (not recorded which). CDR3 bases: TGTGCCAGCAGTTTATCGGTCAGAGACTATGGCTACACCTTC. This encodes CASSLSVRDYGYTF.